The 18 T cell receptor beta chains reported below all come from one sample, sequenced in a study of blood T cell repertoires in COVID-19. The data were produced by immunoSEQ multiplex PCR, yet TCRdb's version contains in-frame clones alone and is incomplete. Here the sample spans around 320,000 clones, 90% being singletons. The sequenced sample was PBMCs or T cells enriched from blood (not recorded which). The source is a woman aged 25 to 39 who had been exposed to COVID-19.

This chain links TRBV2 with TRBJ1-1; 7 nucleotides align to TRBD1. The germline CDR1 and CDR2 sequences are SNHLY and FYNNEI. The CDR3 is 14 amino acids. V trimming: 3 bases; J trimming: 5 bases; junction bases outside the gene matches: 6. CDR3 sequence reads: CASSEGQKTTEAFF. The DNA for the CDR3 is TGTGCCAGCAGTGAGGGACAGAAAACTACTGAAGCTTTCTTT.

The chain joins TRBV6-2 or TRBV6-3 to TRBJ2-1; TRBD2 matches 9 bases. Germline V gene sequence: CDR1 MNHEY, CDR2 SVGEGT. The CDR3 is made up of 15 amino acids. The V gene end was trimmed by 2 bases and the J gene end by 4 bases; junction bases not matched to a gene: 3. The CDR3 DNA sequence: TGTGCCAGCAGTTACGCGGGGGGGTTATACAATGAGCAGTTCTTC. It yields the protein CASSYAGGLYNEQFF.

The chain couples TRBV27 to TRBJ1-3; D might be TRBD1 (5 bases). Germline lookup yields CDR1 MNHEY and CDR2 SMNVEV (reference sequence). The CDR3 runs 14 residues. The V gene lost 6 bases and the J gene lost 2 bases, with 11 bases spanning the gap. The CDR3 protein is CASSLRVTGNTIYF. The CDR3 coding sequence is TGTGCCAGCAGCCTCAGGGTCACTGGAAACACCATATATTTT.

This clone came up many times. This chain uses TRBV19 with TRBJ1-1; D gene unclear. This CDR3 spans 13 amino acids. Germline values: CDR1 LNHDA, CDR2 SQIVND (reference sequence). V dropped 5 bases and J dropped 5 bases, with 12 bases sitting between them. In DNA form, the CDR3 reads TGTGCCAGTAGTCCAAACGCACAAACTGAAGCTTTCTTT. This codes for CASSPNAQTEAFF.

The V gene is TRBV2, the J gene TRBJ1-3; TRBD1 might be the D (6 bases). In germline, CDR1 is SNHLY, CDR2 FYNNEI. The CDR3 contains 14 residues. The V end was cut by 4 bases, the J end by 6 bases, with 13 bases between. The CDR3 region is CASSAGEGLNTIYF. The DNA for the CDR3 is TGTGCCAGCAGTGCAGGGGAAGGGTTAAACACCATATATTTT.

The chain is built from TRBV4-3 and TRBJ1-6; 11 nucleotides agree with TRBD1. Germline V CDR1 and CDR2: LGHNA, YSLEER. V lost 4 bases, J lost 9 bases, and 5 bases stayed unmatched. The CDR3 length is 15 residues. The CDR3 region is CASSRGQGAGSPLHF. The CDR3 region has the DNA TGCGCCAGCAGCCGCGGACAGGGGGCTGGTTCACCCCTCCACTTT.

This clone was observed once. The chain uses TRBV2 and TRBJ1-2, with a possible D match to TRBD1 (5 bases). There are 13 residues in the CDR3. Trimming removed 7 bases from V and 3 bases from J, with 12 bases in between. CDR1 and CDR2 (germline): SNHLY, FYNNEI. The CDR3 spells CASIEQVYYGYTF. The CDR3 DNA sequence: TGTGCCAGCATAGAACAGGTGTACTATGGCTACACCTTC.

The V and J genes are TRBV7-9 and TRBJ2-7, with 10 bases aligning to TRBD1. This CDR3 comprises 18 residues. Per germline, CDR1 SEHNR and CDR2 FQNEAQ (reference sequence). J was trimmed by 0 bases and V by 1 base; bases with no gene match: 9. DNA of the CDR3: TGTGCCAGCAGCTTAGAACCGGGACAGGGGTTCCACTCCTACGAGCAGTACTTC. This translates into CASSLEPGQGFHSYEQYF.

V and J are TRBV28 and TRBJ2-7; 9 bases align to TRBD1. The ends lost 5 bases at V and 0 bases at J; junction bases unmatched: 8. Germline CDR1 is MDHEN and CDR2 is SYDVKM. The CDR3 contains 16 residues. Here the CDR3 reads CASSALGTGSSYEQYF. As DNA, the CDR3 is TGTGCCAGCAGTGCCTTGGGGACAGGGAGCTCCTACGAGCAGTACTTC.

The sample holds a few counts of this clone. The chain couples TRBV7-9 to TRBJ2-7, with 10 bases identical to TRBD1. V lost 4 bases, J lost 4 bases, and 4 bases stayed unmatched. Germline values: CDR1 SEHNR, CDR2 FQNEAQ (reference sequence). This CDR3 is 14 amino acids long. This CDR3 reads CASSSPGQGYEQYF. The DNA of the CDR3 is TGTGCCAGCAGCTCCCCGGGACAGGGGTACGAGCAGTACTTC.

The chain recombines TRBV28 with TRBJ1-6; D gene ambiguous. The germline CDR1 and CDR2 sequences are MDHEN and SYDVKM. V was clipped by 1 base and J by 9 bases, with 4 bases between them. The CDR3 consists of 12 residues. As DNA, the CDR3 is TGTGCCAGCAGTTTATACACTTCACCCCTCCACTTT. This translates into CASSLYTSPLHF.

A single count supports this clone. The chain joins TRBV2 to TRBJ1-6, with 7 bases aligning to TRBD1. J was trimmed by 6 bases and V by 6 bases; bases with no gene match: 8. This CDR3 has 15 amino acids. Germline V CDR1 and CDR2: SNHLY, FYNNEI. The CDR3 DNA reads TGTGCCAGCAGAACAGGGGAATTGGGTAATTCACCCCTCCACTTT. Translating gives CASRTGELGNSPLHF.

The rearrangement joins TRBV7-9 to TRBJ2-5, with D perhaps matching TRBD2 (6 bases). In germline, CDR1 is SEHNR, CDR2 FQNEAQ (reference sequence). Deletions cut 6 bases from V and 4 bases from J, with 18 bases between. CDR3 size: 15 residues. In DNA form, the CDR3 reads TGTGCCAGCAGTCGCGCGGGATTTTCAAGAGAGACCCAGTACTTC. This codes for CASSRAGFSRETQYF.

J is TRBJ1-2 and V is TRBV5-1, with TRBD1 matching 9 bases. The V segment lost 0 bases and the J segment 2 bases; nucleotides outside the gene matches: 5. CDR1 and CDR2 (germline): SGHRS, YFSETQ. This CDR3 spans 16 amino acids. CDR3 nucleotide sequence: TGCGCCAGCAGCTTGGGGATCGGGACAGGGAACTATGGCTACACCTTC. It encodes CASSLGIGTGNYGYTF.

This chain links TRBV27 with TRBJ1-4; D possibly corresponds to TRBD1 (5 bases). CDR1 and CDR2 (germline): MNHEY, SMNVEV (reference sequence). V lost 3 bases to trimming and J lost 5 bases, with 16 bases between them. CDR3 length equals 16 residues. The CDR3 region is CASSFGGAYYNEKLFF. CDR3 sequence (DNA): TGTGCCAGCAGTTTTGGAGGGGCCTATTACAATGAAAAACTGTTTTTT. Complete variable domain (other parts from reference TRBV27 and TRBJ1-4): EAQVTQNPRYLITVTGKKLTVTCSQNMNHEYMSWYRQDPGLGLRQIYYSMNVEVTDKGDVPEGYKVSRKEKRNFPLILESPSPNQTSLYFCASSFGGAYYNEKLFFGSGTQLSVL.

The chain recombines TRBV29-1 with TRBJ2-2; TRBD1 aligns across 9 bases. The germline gives CDR1 SQVTM, CDR2 ANQGSEA. With 5 bases clipped from V and 1 base from J, the junction kept 2 bases outside the gene matches. The CDR3 is made up of 14 amino acids. The CDR3: CSVRDRENTGELFF. The CDR3 DNA reads TGCAGCGTTAGGGACAGGGAGAACACCGGGGAGCTGTTTTTT.

The chain uses TRBV5-5 and TRBJ1-2, with 10 bases aligning to TRBD1. V dropped 4 bases and J dropped 5; count of bases not matched to a gene: 5. Germline CDR1 and CDR2: SGHKS and YYEKEE (reference sequence). The CDR3 spans 14 residues. DNA for the CDR3: TGTGCCAGCAGCCCCCTGGGACAGGGGTATGGCTACACCTTC. Protein sequence: CASSPLGQGYGYTF.

The chain joins TRBV7-6 to TRBJ1-1, with TRBD1 matching 9 bases. The ends lost 5 bases at V and 7 bases at J; junction bases unmatched: 11. CDR1 is SGHVS, CDR2 FNYEAQ, per germline. The CDR3 is made up of 15 amino acids. The CDR3 DNA follows: TGTGCCAGCAGCCCAAGGGACAGGGAGGGGAGTGAAGCTTTCTTT. Protein sequence: CASSPRDREGSEAFF. Together with reference TRBV7-6 and TRBJ1-1, the CDR3 gives the full variable domain: GAGVSQSPRYKVTKRGQDVALRCDPISGHVSLYWYRQALGQGPEFLTYFNYEAQQDKSGLPNDRFSAERPEGSISTLTIQRTEQRDSAMYRCASSPRDREGSEAFFGQGTRLTVV.